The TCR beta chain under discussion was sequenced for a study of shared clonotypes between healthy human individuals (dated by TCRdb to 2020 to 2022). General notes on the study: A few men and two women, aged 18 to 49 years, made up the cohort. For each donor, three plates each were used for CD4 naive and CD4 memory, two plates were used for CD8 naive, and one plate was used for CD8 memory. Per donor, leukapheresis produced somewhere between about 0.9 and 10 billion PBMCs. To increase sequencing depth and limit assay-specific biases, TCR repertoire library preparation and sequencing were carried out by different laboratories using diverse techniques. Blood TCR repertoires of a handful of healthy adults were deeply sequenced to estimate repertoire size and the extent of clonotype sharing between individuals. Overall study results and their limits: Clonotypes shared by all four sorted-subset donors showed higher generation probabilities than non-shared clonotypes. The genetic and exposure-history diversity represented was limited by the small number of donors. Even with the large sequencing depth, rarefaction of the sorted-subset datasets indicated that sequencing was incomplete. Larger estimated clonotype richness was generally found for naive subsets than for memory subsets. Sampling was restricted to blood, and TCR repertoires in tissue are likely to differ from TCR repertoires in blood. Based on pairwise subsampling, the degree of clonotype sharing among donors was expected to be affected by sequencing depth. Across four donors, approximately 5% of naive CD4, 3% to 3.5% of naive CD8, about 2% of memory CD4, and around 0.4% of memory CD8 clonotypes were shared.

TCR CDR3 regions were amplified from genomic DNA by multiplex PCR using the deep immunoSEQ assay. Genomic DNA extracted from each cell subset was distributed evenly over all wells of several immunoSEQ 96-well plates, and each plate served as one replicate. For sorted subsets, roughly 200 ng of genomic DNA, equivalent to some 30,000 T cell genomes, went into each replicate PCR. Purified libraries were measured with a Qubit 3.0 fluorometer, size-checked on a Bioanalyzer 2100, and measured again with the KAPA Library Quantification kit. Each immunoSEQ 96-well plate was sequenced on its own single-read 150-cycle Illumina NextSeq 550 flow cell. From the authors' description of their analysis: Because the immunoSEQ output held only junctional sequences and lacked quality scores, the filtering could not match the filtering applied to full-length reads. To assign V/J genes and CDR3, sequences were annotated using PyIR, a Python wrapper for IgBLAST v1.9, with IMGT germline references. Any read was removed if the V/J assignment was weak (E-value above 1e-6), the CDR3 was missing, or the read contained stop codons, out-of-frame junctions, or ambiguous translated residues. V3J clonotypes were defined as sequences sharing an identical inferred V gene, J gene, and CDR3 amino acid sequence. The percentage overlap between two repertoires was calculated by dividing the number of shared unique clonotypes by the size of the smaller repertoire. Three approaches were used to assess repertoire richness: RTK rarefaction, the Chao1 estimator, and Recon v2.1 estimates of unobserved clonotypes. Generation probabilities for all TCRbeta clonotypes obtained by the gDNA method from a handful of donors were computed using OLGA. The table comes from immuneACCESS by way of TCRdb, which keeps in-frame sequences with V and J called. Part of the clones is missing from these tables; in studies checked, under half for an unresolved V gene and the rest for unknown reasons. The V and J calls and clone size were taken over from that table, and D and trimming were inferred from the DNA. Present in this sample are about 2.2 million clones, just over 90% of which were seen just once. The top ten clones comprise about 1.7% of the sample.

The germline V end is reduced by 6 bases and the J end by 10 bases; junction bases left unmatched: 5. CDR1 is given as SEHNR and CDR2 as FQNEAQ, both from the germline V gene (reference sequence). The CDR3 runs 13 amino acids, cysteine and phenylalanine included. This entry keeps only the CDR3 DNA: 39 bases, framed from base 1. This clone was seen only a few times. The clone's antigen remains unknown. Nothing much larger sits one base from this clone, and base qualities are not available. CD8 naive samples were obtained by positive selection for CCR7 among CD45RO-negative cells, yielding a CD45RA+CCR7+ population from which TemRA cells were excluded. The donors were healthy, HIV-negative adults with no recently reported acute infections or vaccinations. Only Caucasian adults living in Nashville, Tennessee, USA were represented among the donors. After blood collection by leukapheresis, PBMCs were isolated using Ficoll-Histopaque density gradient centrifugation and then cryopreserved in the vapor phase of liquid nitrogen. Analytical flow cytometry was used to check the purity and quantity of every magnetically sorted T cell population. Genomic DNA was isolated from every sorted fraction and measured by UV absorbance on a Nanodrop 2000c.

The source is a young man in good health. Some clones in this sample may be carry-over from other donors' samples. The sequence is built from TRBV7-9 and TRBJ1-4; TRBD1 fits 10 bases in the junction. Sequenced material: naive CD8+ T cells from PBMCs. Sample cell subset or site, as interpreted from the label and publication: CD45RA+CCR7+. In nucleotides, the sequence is TGTGCCAGCAGTCGGGACAGGGGACGAAAACTGTTTTTT. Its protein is CASSRDRGRKLFF.